This T cell receptor beta chain was obtained from a study of T cell responses to AZD1222 COVID-19 vaccine (TCRdb year 2021). As for the study more broadly: AZD1222 recipients given second doses at about 4 weeks or at about 12 weeks were pooled, since spike-specific TCR depth and breadth were not found to differ between the two schedules. A total of about 230 trial participants underwent TCR sequencing, of whom about 200 received two doses of AZD1222 and approximately 25 received two doses of the MenACWY control vaccine. Enrollment into the trials was organized by age into subgroups of 18-55, 56-69 and 70-plus years, and those subgroups contained roughly 150, 30 and 60 TCR-sequenced participants, respectively.

Note on this clone: Its antigen specificity is not known. There are no base qualities to consult, and no much larger clone falls within one base.

Overall study outcomes, separate from this receptor: In the small 56-69-year group, the increase in depth fell short of significance, most likely because of low power. Reportedly, close to half of the unique spike-specific TCRs recognized epitopes lying outside the regions that are mutated in the B.1.351 and B.1.1.7 variants. Because no day 14 peak-response samples were available, the repertoires could be characterized only after the peak T cell response. After two AZD1222 doses, spike-specific TCR breadth and depth were significantly higher than at day 0 and than in MenACWY recipients. Conclusions about previously exposed vaccinees are limited, since just five to seven AZD1222 recipients were seropositive for SARS-CoV-2 at baseline. CD4 TCRs associated with the vaccine covered the entire spike protein, and the dominant responses were in regions 160-218 and 743-854. Participants were mostly white British and included more females than males, and it was suggested by the authors that clonal diversity may have been underestimated.

The CDR3 regions of human TCRbeta chains were analyzed by immunosequencing. Per the source publication's procedure: Repertoire TCRs were checked for matches against a reference library of SARS-CoV-2-specific TCRs that had been generated using the MIRA antigen-specificity platform. Breadth meant the fraction of unique TCRs that were SARS-CoV-2-associated, whereas depth meant the fraction of total T cells that were SARS-CoV-2-associated. Using the MIRA data, each spike-specific TCR was assigned both to the spike region to which the TCR was reactive and to a CD4 or CD8 class. Log10-transformed breadth and depth values were compared by one-way ANOVA with Sidak's multiple comparisons tests. Not all clones reach the TCRdb copy of this immuneACCESS table, which keeps in-frame sequences only. Checked studies attribute under half of the gap to unresolved V genes and leave the rest unexplained. For V, J and clone size, that table is used; D and trimming come from the DNA. Present in this sample are 65,000 to 100,000 clones, about 84% of which were seen just once. The ten most abundant clones make up 20% to 25% of the sample.

The CDR3 runs 20 residues from the cysteine to the phenylalanine. The entry retains the CDR3 DNA only, 60 bases that are in frame from base 1. Per the publication, the time point label means: baseline before first vaccination. Vaccinee samples were obtained from the UK trials COV001 and COV002, which included a single-blind randomized controlled phase 2/3 trial of AZD1222 (ChAdOx1 nCoV-19) in healthy adults. Trial participant PBMC samples were collected at day 0 and day 28 after the second dose for TCRbeta chain sequencing. The rearranged chain carries TRBV1 and TRBJ1-5; the table's D gene call, TRBD1, was not cross checked with the DNA. TRBV1 is noted as a pseudogene. The sample here was peripheral blood, taken on day 0 of AZD1222 vaccination. The origin of this receptor is an adult in good health. CDR3 region: CTSSLHFRDRARFGNQPQHF. The nucleotide sequence reads as follows: TGCACCAGCAGCCTACACTTCCGGGACAGGGCCCGATTTGGCAATCAGCCCCAGCATTTT.